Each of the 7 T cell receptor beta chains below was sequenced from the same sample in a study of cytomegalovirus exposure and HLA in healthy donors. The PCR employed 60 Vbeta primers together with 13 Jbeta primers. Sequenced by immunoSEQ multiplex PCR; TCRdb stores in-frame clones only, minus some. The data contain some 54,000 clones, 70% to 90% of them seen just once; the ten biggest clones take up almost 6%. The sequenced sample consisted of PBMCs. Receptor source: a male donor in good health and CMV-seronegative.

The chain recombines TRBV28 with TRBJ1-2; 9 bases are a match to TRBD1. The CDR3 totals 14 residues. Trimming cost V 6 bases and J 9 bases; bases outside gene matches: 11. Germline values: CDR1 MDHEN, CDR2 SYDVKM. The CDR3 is CASSRTGTGSSYTF. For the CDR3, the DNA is TGTGCCAGCAGCAGGACCGGGACAGGGTCCAGCTACACCTTC.

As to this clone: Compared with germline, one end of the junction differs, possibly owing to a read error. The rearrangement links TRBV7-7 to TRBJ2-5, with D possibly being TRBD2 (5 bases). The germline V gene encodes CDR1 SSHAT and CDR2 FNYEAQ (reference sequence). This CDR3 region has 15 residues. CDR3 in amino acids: CASSLAFAEGETQYF. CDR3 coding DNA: TGTGCTAGCAGCTTAGCTTTCGCCGAGGGAGAGACCCAGTACTTC.

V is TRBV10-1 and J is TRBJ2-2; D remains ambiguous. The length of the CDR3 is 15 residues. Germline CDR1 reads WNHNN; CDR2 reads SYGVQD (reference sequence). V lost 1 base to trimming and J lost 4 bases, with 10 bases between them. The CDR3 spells CASSELLERTGELFF. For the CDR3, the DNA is TGCGCCAGCAGTGAGTTGTTGGAGCGCACCGGGGAGCTGTTTTTT.

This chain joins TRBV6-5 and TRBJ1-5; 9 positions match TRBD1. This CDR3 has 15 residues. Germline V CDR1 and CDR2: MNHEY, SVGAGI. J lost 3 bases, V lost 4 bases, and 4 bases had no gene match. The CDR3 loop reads CASSFGTGTNQPQHF. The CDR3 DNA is TGTGCCAGCAGTTTTGGGACAGGGACCAATCAGCCCCAGCATTTT.

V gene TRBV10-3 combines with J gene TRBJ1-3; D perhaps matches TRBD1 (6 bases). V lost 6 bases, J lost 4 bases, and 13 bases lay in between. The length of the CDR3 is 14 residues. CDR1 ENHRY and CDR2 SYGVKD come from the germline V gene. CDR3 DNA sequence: TGTGCCATCAGGGCGGACAGCGACGGAAACACCATATATTTT. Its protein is CAIRADSDGNTIYF.

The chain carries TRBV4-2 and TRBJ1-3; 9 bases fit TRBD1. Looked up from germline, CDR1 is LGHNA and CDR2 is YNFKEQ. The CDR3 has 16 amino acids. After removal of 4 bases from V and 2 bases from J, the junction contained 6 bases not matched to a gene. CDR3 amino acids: CASSRQTGGTGNTIYF. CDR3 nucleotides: TGTGCCAGCAGCCGCCAAACAGGGGGCACTGGAAACACCATATATTTT.

The CDR3 DNA sequence: TGTGCCTGGAGTCGGGGGATCAATCAGCCCCAGCATTTT. Translation gives CAWSRGINQPQHF. This chain connects TRBV30 to TRBJ1-5, with a weak D call TRBD1 (5 bases). Trimming removed 2 bases at V and 3 bases at J, with 8 bases between. Germline V gives CDR1 GTSNPN, CDR2 SVGIG (reference sequence). This CDR3 is built from 13 residues.